The next 27 T cell receptor beta chains were all read from a single sample in a study of blood T cells in healthy people across ages. Using a J-beta primer mix together with a sample-barcoded 5' primer, a second PCR was run for 7 to 11 cycles. TCRdb reprocessed the 5' RACE reads via MiXCR and lists one record per CDR3 protein. The table includes hundreds of thousands of distinct CDR3 sequences, approximately 40% detected once. Material: blood. The receptors derive from a man older than 75 in good health.

The genes are TRBV4-2 and TRBJ2-7; 13 bases map to TRBD2. V lost 0 bases, J lost 7 bases, and 9 bases stayed unmatched. This CDR3 region has 17 residues. Germline V gene sequence: CDR1 LGHNA, CDR2 YNFKEQ. In DNA, the CDR3 is TGTGCCAGCAGCCAAGATATAGGACTAGCGGGAGTTGGTGAGCAGTACTTC. Protein sequence: CASSQDIGLAGVGEQYF.

The chain combines TRBV7-2 with TRBJ1-6, with 9 bases fitting TRBD1. This CDR3 contains 17 residues. V lost 1 base, J lost 9 bases, and 10 bases stayed unmatched. Germline loops: CDR1 SGHTA, CDR2 FQGNSA. The CDR3 protein is CASSLGETGQGGSPLHF. The DNA for the CDR3 is TGTGCCAGCAGCTTAGGGGAGACGGGACAGGGCGGTTCACCCCTCCACTTT. The variable domain in full, completed from reference TRBV7-2 and TRBJ1-6, reads GAGVSQSPSNKVTEKGKDVELRCDPISGHTALYWYRQSLGQGLEFLIYFQGNSAPDKSGLPSDRFSAERTGGSVSTLTIQRTQQEDSAVYLCASSLGETGQGGSPLHFGNGTRLTVT.

The chain uses TRBV27 and TRBJ2-5; D is uncertain. Deletions cut 5 bases from V and 5 bases from J, with 12 bases between. Germline assignment: CDR1 MNHEY and CDR2 SMNVEV (reference sequence). The CDR3 is 13 residues long. For the CDR3, the DNA is TGTGCCAGCAGTCCCCCGTCCGGGGAGACCCAGTACTTC. Translated, it gives CASSPPSGETQYF.

This clonotype was detected a few times. In DNA form, the CDR3 reads TGCGCCAGCAGCTTAAGGGCTAGCGGGGGTTACAATGAGCAGTTCTTC. Its translation: CASSLRASGGYNEQFF. This chain uses TRBV5-1 with TRBJ2-1, with TRBD2 matching 10 bases. Per the germline V gene, CDR1 is SGHRS and CDR2 is YFSETQ. V trimming: 2 bases; J trimming: 4 bases; junction bases outside the gene matches: 6. CDR3 size: 16 residues.

The V call is TRBV24-1, the J call TRBJ2-3, with TRBD2 identical over 15 bases. The ends lost 4 bases at V and 3 bases at J; junction bases unmatched: 10. The CDR3 is 19 residues long. Germline V lookup: CDR1 KGHDR, CDR2 SFDVKD. CDR3 sequence (DNA): TGTGCCACCAGTGACCCCGGACTAGCGGGAGGGGTCGGGACAGATACGCAGTATTTT. This translates into CATSDPGLAGGVGTDTQYF.

A single count supports this clonotype. The chain joins TRBV29-1 to TRBJ1-1; possibly TRBD1 for D (5 bases). This CDR3 spans 12 amino acids. Germline assignment: CDR1 SQVTM and CDR2 ANQGSEA. The V gene lost 3 bases and the J gene lost 5 bases, with 10 bases spanning the gap. This CDR3 reads CSVDRAGTEAFF. Written as DNA, the CDR3 is TGCAGCGTTGATAGGGCAGGGACTGAAGCTTTCTTT.

In this sample, this clonotype turned up a few times. This chain connects TRBV25-1 to TRBJ1-2; no definite D call. The CDR3 loop spans 14 amino acids. Germline CDR1 is MGHDK and CDR2 is SYGVNS. V was cut by 1 base and J by 2 bases, with 8 bases left in between. The chain's CDR3 is CASSEFMANYGYTF. DNA for the CDR3: TGTGCCAGCAGTGAATTTATGGCGAACTATGGCTACACCTTC.

The chain recombines TRBV20-1 with TRBJ2-1, with TRBD2 matching over 10 bases. V was clipped by 5 bases and J by 13 bases; unmatched bases: 17. Germline lookup yields CDR1 DFQATT and CDR2 SNEGSKA (reference sequence). The CDR3 is 15 residues long. The CDR3 DNA reads as TGCAGTGCTGGAGGACTAGCGGCGCGCCAAGAGACCCAGTTCTTC. The encoded protein is CSAGGLAARQETQFF.

This clonotype showed up just a few times. V and J are TRBV9 and TRBJ1-1; no reliable D call. V lost 2 bases and J 0 bases, leaving 11 bases between the germline ends. This CDR3 has 15 residues. Germline V gives CDR1 SGDLS, CDR2 YYNGEE. CDR3 in amino acids: CASSVQQNMNTEAFF. In DNA form, the CDR3 reads TGTGCCAGCAGCGTGCAGCAAAACATGAACACTGAAGCTTTCTTT.

The rearrangement joins TRBV5-6 to TRBJ2-5, with D perhaps being TRBD1 or TRBD2 (6 bases each). CDR1 and CDR2 (germline): SGHDT, YYEEEE. CDR3 length: 16 residues. V lost 4 bases, J lost 5 bases, and 21 bases lay in between. Written as DNA, the CDR3 is TGTGCCAGCAGCCTCCGCGTCGGGGGCCCCGATGAGACCCAGTACTTC. Protein: CASSLRVGGPDETQYF.

The chain carries TRBV28 and TRBJ2-1; no firm D call. The CDR3 covers 13 residues. CDR1 is MDHEN, CDR2 SYDVKM, per germline. With 9 bases removed from V and 5 bases from J, the gap between germline ends came to 14 bases. CDR3 sequence (DNA): TGTGCCAGTGACACAAGGCCGGACAATGAGCAGTTCTTC. Amino acid sequence: CASDTRPDNEQFF.

The chain combines TRBV20-1 with TRBJ2-1; D is uncertain. The J call may be mistaken, given a closer DNA end match to TRBJ2-7. Germline loops: CDR1 DFQATT, CDR2 SNEGSKA (reference sequence). The CDR3 is made up of 16 amino acids. This chain's CDR3 is CSARDPDASSYNEQYF. Written as DNA, the CDR3 is TGCAGTGCTAGAGACCCTGACGCCAGCTCCTACAATGAGCAGTACTTC.

This clonotype was picked up a small number of times. Here the CDR3 reads CASSPIAGGYQWTQYF. In DNA, the CDR3 is TGTGCCAGCAGTCCCATAGCGGGGGGGTACCAGTGGACCCAGTACTTC. The chain employs TRBV12-3 or TRBV12-4 and TRBJ2-7; 11 positions agree with TRBD2. The DNA end is a closer match to TRBJ2-5, so the J assignment may be wrong. The CDR3 is 16 residues long.

This sequence joins TRBV7-2 and TRBJ2-4; 8 nucleotides match TRBD2. CDR1 SGHTA and CDR2 FQGNSA come from the germline V gene. The CDR3 sequence is 14 residues long. V lost 4 bases to trimming and J lost 5 bases; unmatched junction nucleotides: 4. The CDR3 DNA sequence: TGTGCCAGCAGCTATGATAGCGGGGAAAACATTCAGTACTTC. Its translation is CASSYDSGENIQYF.

This clonotype was seen a handful of times. CDR3 sequence reads: CASSLPGGGNIQYF. CDR3 in DNA: TGTGCCAGCAGCTTACCGGGAGGGGGCAACATTCAGTACTTC. The genes are TRBV7-2 and TRBJ2-4, with D tentatively TRBD2 (8 bases). The germline V gene has CDR1 SGHTA and CDR2 FQGNSA. The ends were cut back, 2 bases at V and 7 bases at J, with 12 bases in the middle. The CDR3 has 14 amino acids.

This chain connects TRBV29-1 to TRBJ1-3; possibly TRBD1 for D (6 bases). The V end lost 6 bases, the J end lost 0 bases, and 15 bases lay between the germline ends. The CDR3 consists of 15 residues. Germline loops: CDR1 SQVTM, CDR2 ANQGSEA. The CDR3 spells CSVTGTPNSGNTIYF. In DNA form, the CDR3 reads TGCAGCGTAACCGGGACACCTAACTCTGGAAACACCATATATTTT.

This sequence joins TRBV9 and TRBJ2-1; the match to TRBD1 covers 8 bases. The CDR3 contains 14 residues. V lost 0 bases to trimming and J lost 7 bases; unmatched junction nucleotides: 3. CDR1 is SGDLS, CDR2 YYNGEE, per germline. The CDR3 loop is CASSVGQGANEQFF. The CDR3 DNA reads as TGTGCCAGCAGCGTAGGTCAGGGGGCGAATGAGCAGTTCTTC.

This clonotype was seen a handful of times. The chain links TRBV5-4 to TRBJ2-4, with a possible D match to TRBD2 (7 bases). Germline lookup yields CDR1 SGHNT and CDR2 YYREEE (reference sequence). The CDR3 runs 13 residues. V shed 1 base and J shed 8 bases, with 10 bases lying between them. The DNA of the CDR3 is TGTGCCAGCAGCTTGTGGGGGGGCGACATTCAGTACTTC. It is translated as CASSLWGGDIQYF.

This rearrangement joins TRBV7-9 to TRBJ1-1; the match to TRBD1 covers 7 bases. CDR3 size: 15 residues. V dropped 0 bases and J dropped 4; count of bases not matched to a gene: 5. The germline V gene encodes CDR1 SEHNR and CDR2 FQNEAQ (reference sequence). In DNA, the CDR3 is TGTGCCAGCAGCTTAGCGGAGGGGGCGGGCACTGAAGCTTTCTTT. Its translation: CASSLAEGAGTEAFF.

This clonotype was recorded a few times. The chain links TRBV4-2 to TRBJ2-3; D call uncertain. The V end was cut by 0 bases, the J end by 3 bases, with 13 bases between. In germline, CDR1 is LGHNA, CDR2 YNFKEQ. The CDR3 sequence is 16 residues long. The CDR3 loop is CASSQDGPLGTDTQYF. The CDR3 DNA sequence: TGTGCCAGCAGCCAAGATGGACCTCTGGGGACAGATACGCAGTATTTT.

This clonotype showed up just a few times. The chain employs TRBV7-6 and TRBJ2-3; perhaps TRBD2 as D (6 bases). Trimming left V 2 bases short and J 1 base short, with 19 bases between. Germline V gene lookup returns CDR1 SGHVS and CDR2 FNYEAQ. CDR3 length equals 18 residues. The DNA of the CDR3 is TGTGCCAGCAGCTTAACCCTTGAGGACTGGAGGGGCACAGATACGCAGTATTTT. It encodes CASSLTLEDWRGTDTQYF.

DNA for the CDR3: TGTGCCAGCTCACCACCGTCCAGTCGCACAGATACGCAGTATTTT. It is translated as CASSPPSSRTDTQYF. The chain is built from TRBV18 and TRBJ2-3, with unresolved D. The CDR3 extends over 15 amino acids. Germline assignment: CDR1 KGHSH and CDR2 LQKENI. Trimming left V 0 bases short and J 1 base short, with 8 bases between.

The chain employs TRBV12-3 or TRBV12-4 and TRBJ2-7, with TRBD1 matching 11 bases. With 4 bases clipped from V and 3 bases from J, the junction kept 8 bases outside the gene matches. The CDR3 totals 16 residues. The CDR3 sequence: CASSSLGQGAFYEQYF. CDR3 in DNA: TGTGCCAGCAGTTCCCTAGGACAGGGGGCTTTCTACGAGCAGTACTTC.

The chain recombines TRBV6-2 or TRBV6-3 with TRBJ2-7, with a possible D match to TRBD2 (6 bases). Trimming removed 8 bases from V and 5 bases from J, with 22 bases in between. The CDR3 extends over 15 amino acids. CDR1 is MNHEY, CDR2 SVGEGT, per germline. CDR3 amino acids: CASGRSGGRLDEQYF. Here the CDR3 DNA reads TGTGCCAGCGGCCGTAGCGGAGGGCGCCTCGACGAGCAGTACTTC.

The chain is built from TRBV3-1 and TRBJ2-7, with a weak D call TRBD1 (6 bases). The germline V and J ends were trimmed by 4 bases and 3 bases, with 16 bases remaining between them. This CDR3 contains 15 residues. CDR1 and CDR2 (germline): LGHDT, YNNKEL (reference sequence). Here the CDR3 reads CASSRGRGERYEQYF. DNA for the CDR3: TGTGCCAGCAGCCGGGGGCGAGGGGAGCGCTACGAGCAGTACTTC.

This clonotype appeared a few times. The chain combines TRBV7-3 with TRBJ2-1; D is possibly TRBD1 or TRBD2 (5 bases each). The CDR3 contains 13 residues. Germline CDR1 reads SGHTA; CDR2 reads FQGTGA. Trimming pared 0 bases from V and 11 bases from J, leaving 11 bases between. CDR3 region: CASSLTGADKQFF. The CDR3 nucleotides read TGTGCCAGCAGCTTAACCGGGGCGGATAAGCAGTTCTTC.

This clonotype was found a few times. The chain joins TRBV7-2 to TRBJ2-1; D unclear. CDR1 is SGHTA, CDR2 FQGNSA, per germline. This CDR3 is 17 amino acids long. V lost 1 base to trimming and J lost 9 bases, with 22 bases between them. The CDR3 bases are TGTGCCAGCAGCTTAGTTTTTTCAGGAGTGGTCAGCGTTGAGCAGTTCTTC. It encodes CASSLVFSGVVSVEQFF.